The sequence of this T cell receptor (beta chain) was determined in a study of cytomegalovirus exposure and HLA in healthy donors. Study-level results: It was reportedly the case that the classifier diagnosed cytomegalovirus status with high specificity and sensitivity. The study labeled approximately 150 TCR beta chains cytomegalovirus-associated. As confirmed in vitro, three CMV-associated chains were specific for CMV antigens.

In germline, CDR1 is SGHVS, CDR2 FQNEAQ. V lost 4 bases and J 2 bases, leaving 16 bases between the germline ends. The CDR3 is 16 residues long. It was with 60 Vbeta and 13 Jbeta primers that the PCR ran. Profiled with immunoSEQ multiplex PCR; TCRdb holds only in-frame clones, not every one. Among 160,000 or so clones, roughly 79% were seen once, and the ten largest hold about 1%. There are a few counts of this clone. Its antigen is not identified. The TCR comes from a woman between 40 and 55 years old in good health and CMV-seronegative. The chain recombines TRBV7-8 with TRBJ2-3; a possible D gene is TRBD2 (6 bases). The sequenced sample consisted of PBMCs. The CDR3 nucleotides are TGTGCCAGCAGCTCAGGAGGAGGAGGGCCCACAGATACGCAGTATTTT. It encodes CASSSGGGGPTDTQYF.